The clone carrying this T cell receptor beta chain was observed a handful of times. Its matching antigen is unknown. This sample stems from a study of T cells after yellow fever vaccination. One entry per CDR3 protein, called by TCRdb with MiXCR from the 5' RACE reads. The sample has fewer than 650,000 distinct CDR3 sequences, just over 20% seen once; the top ten hold less than 20%. V lost 0 bases to trimming and J lost 0 bases, with 8 bases between them. CDR1 is MNHEY, CDR2 SVGAGI, per germline. This CDR3 comprises 15 residues. The study, taken as a whole, reports: Most primary-vaccination clones recurred post-booster (roughly 97% CD4, 88% CD8). On re-exposure, the response was weaker but peaked faster, at day 5 versus 15.

V gene TRBV6-5 combines with J gene TRBJ1-1; D ambiguous. The sequence was obtained from a man younger than 30 who received the YFV17D yellow fever vaccine. Sequencing used PBMCs, obtained around 3 weeks after the first yellow fever vaccination. CDR3 residues: CASSYSLLLNTEAFF. The DNA for the CDR3 is TGTGCCAGCAGTTACTCTCTGCTCCTGAACACTGAAGCTTTCTTT.